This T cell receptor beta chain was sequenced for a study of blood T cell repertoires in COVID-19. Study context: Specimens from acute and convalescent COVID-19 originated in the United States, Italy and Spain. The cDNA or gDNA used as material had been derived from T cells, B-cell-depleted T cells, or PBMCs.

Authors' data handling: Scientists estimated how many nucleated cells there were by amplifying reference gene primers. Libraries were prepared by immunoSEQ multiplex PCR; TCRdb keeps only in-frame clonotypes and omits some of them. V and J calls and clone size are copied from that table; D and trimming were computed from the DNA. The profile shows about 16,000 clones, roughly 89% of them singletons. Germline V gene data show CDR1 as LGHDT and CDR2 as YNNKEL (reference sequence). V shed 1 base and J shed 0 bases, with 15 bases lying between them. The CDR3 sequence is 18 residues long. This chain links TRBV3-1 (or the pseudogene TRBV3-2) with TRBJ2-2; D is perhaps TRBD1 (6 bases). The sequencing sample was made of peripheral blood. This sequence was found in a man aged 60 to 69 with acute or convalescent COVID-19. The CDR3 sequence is CASSQGLRTEANTGELFF. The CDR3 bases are TGTGCCAGCAGCCAAGGCCTCAGGACAGAAGCGAACACCGGGGAGCTGTTTTTT.